These T cell receptor beta chains were read from a single sample in a study of beta chain features in type 1 diabetes. Sequencing used immunoSEQ multiplex PCR; TCRdb keeps in-frame clones, though not all of them. The sample has 450,000 to 600,000 clones, approximately 31% seen once. The sample taken for sequencing was naive CD4+ T cells from blood. These TCRs come from a man between 18 and 29 years old in good health. CDR3s include the opening cysteine and the closing phenylalanine or tryptophan. Each record gives: CDR3 length, J gene, V gene, clone size, D gene, CDR3 DNA, CDR3 protein. D genes are given only for firm matches. Where a row states a size, it is once, few, many or the class of an expanded clone; other rows omit it.

13	TRBJ2-1	TRBV6-5	NA	NA	TGTGCCAGCAGTTACCCCAGGAACGATGAGCAGTTCTTC	CASSYPRNDEQFF
13	TRBJ1-1	TRBV30	NA	NA	TGTGCCTGGAGCGGACGGGCAGACACTGAAGCTTTCTTT	CAWSGRADTEAFF
15	TRBJ2-7	TRBV14	NA	NA	TGTGCCAGCAGCCAAGCCAGCGGGTTTCACTACGAGCAGTACTTC	CASSQASGFHYEQYF
18	TRBJ2-3	TRBV7-9	NA	NA	TGTGCCAGCAGCTTTAGGTGGACCAGCCAGGCTAGCACAGATACGCAGTATTTT	CASSFRWTSQASTDTQYF
11	TRBJ2-7	TRBV20-1	NA	NA	TGCAGTGTGCTAGCGACCTACGAGCAGTACTTC	CSVLATYEQYF
12	TRBJ2-7	TRBV6-1	NA	TRBD1	TGTGCCAGCTACAGGGGCTTCCACGAGCAGTACTTC	CASYRGFHEQYF
14	TRBJ1-3	TRBV30	few	NA	TGTGCCTGGAGTCAGGGGAGCTCTGGAAACACCATATATTTT	CAWSQGSSGNTIYF
21	TRBJ2-4	TRBV27	NA	TRBD1	TGTGCCAGCAGTGCATTAACCAGGGACAGGGGAGGGGTATTAGCCAAAAACATTCAGTACTTC	CASSALTRDRGGVLAKNIQYF
15	TRBJ2-2	TRBV19	NA	NA	TGTGCCAGTAGTACGGACCGGGCGGTCACCGGGGAGCTGTTTTTT	CASSTDRAVTGELFF
12	TRBJ2-1	TRBV29-1	few	NA	TGCAGCGCCTCGGACAGTTACAATGAGCAGTTCTTC	CSASDSYNEQFF
15	TRBJ2-1	TRBV29-1	NA	NA	TGCAGCGCCCCCACTGGAGGGTCCTACTACAATGAGCAGTTCTTC	CSAPTGGSYYNEQFF
15	TRBJ2-1	TRBV30	few	NA	TGTGCCTGGAGTCGGATTGGCGGCCTGTACAATGAGCAGTTCTTC	CAWSRIGGLYNEQFF
15	TRBJ2-6	TRBV19	NA	NA	TGTGCCAGTAGTGCCACAGCTTCTGGGGCCAACGTCCTGACTTTC	CASSATASGANVLTF
16	TRBJ2-1	TRBV7-9	few	TRBD2	TGTGCCAGCAGTCGCGTTGCGGGAGCTTCCTACAATGAGCAGTTCTTC	CASSRVAGASYNEQFF
12	TRBJ2-5	TRBV29-1	NA	NA	TGCAGCGGTCTGGGTGGGGTCGAGACCCAGTACTTC	CSGLGGVETQYF
12	TRBJ2-6	TRBV30	few	NA	TGTGCCTGGGGTCCTAAGGTCAACGTCCTGACTTTC	CAWGPKVNVLTF
14	TRBJ1-5	TRBV9	few	NA	TGTGCCAGCAGCGTAGGGGGCCTCAATCAGCCCCAGCATTTT	CASSVGGLNQPQHF
15	TRBJ1-1	TRBV7-9	NA	TRBD1	TGTGCCAGCAGCTCAATGACAGGGCTGAACACTGAAGCTTTCTTT	CASSSMTGLNTEAFF
14	TRBJ1-2	TRBV7-9	NA	TRBD1	TGTGCCAGCAGCTTACAGGGGGCCATGGGTGGCTACACCTTC	CASSLQGAMGGYTF
13	TRBJ2-1	TRBV28	NA	TRBD2	TGTGCCAGCCCGGCTAGCGGGAGTAATGAGCAGTTCTTC	CASPASGSNEQFF
15	TRBJ2-7	TRBV10-3	once	TRBD2	TGTGCCATCAGTGAGAATAGCGGGAGGGCCTACGAGCAGTACTTC	CAISENSGRAYEQYF
12	TRBJ2-7	TRBV30	few	NA	TGTGCCTGGAGTGATACTTACTACGAGCAGTACTTC	CAWSDTYYEQYF
11	TRBJ1-1	TRBV20-1	NA	NA	TGCAGTGCTACAGGACTTTCTGAAGCTTTCTTT	CSATGLSEAFF
16	TRBJ2-5	TRBV25-1	few	TRBD1	TGTGCCAGCAGTGAATTGGGACAGGGGTTGGAAGAGACCCAGTACTTC	CASSELGQGLEETQYF
15	TRBJ1-4	TRBV7-7	NA	NA	TGTGCTAGCAGCTTAGGCCCTCAACCCTATGAAAAACTGTTTTTT	CASSLGPQPYEKLFF
12	TRBJ2-1	TRBV4-3	few	NA	TGCGCCAGCAGCCAAGGCAGCGGAGTACAGTTCTTC	CASSQGSGVQFF
14	TRBJ1-1	TRBV6-5	few	NA	TGTGCCAGCAGTTATCCTGGGGCCCGGTTCGAAGCTTTCTTT	CASSYPGARFEAFF
11	TRBJ2-5	TRBV30	NA	TRBD1	TGTGCCTCCAGGGGGATGGAGACCCAGTACTTC	CASRGMETQYF
14	TRBJ2-1	TRBV2	NA	NA	TGTGCCAGCAGGCGGGACTCAAGCCAGAATGAGCAGTTCTTC	CASRRDSSQNEQFF
14	TRBJ2-1	TRBV29-1	few	TRBD2	TGCAGCGTTACTCCTAGCGGGAGGGGAAATGAGCAGTTCTTC	CSVTPSGRGNEQFF
14	TRBJ2-3	TRBV2	NA	NA	TGTGCCAGCAGGGTGGGACTGTTCAGAGATACGCAGTATTTT	CASRVGLFRDTQYF
15	TRBJ2-7	TRBV27	NA	TRBD2	TGTGCCAGCAGCCGCCAGGGAGGGAGGGCCTACGAGCAGTACTTC	CASSRQGGRAYEQYF
14	TRBJ2-2	TRBV30	few	NA	TGTGCCTGGAGGGATACAGGGAACACCGGGGAGCTGTTTTTT	CAWRDTGNTGELFF
14	TRBJ1-5	TRBV6-6	NA	NA	TGTGCCAGCAGTACCGAGGGCGGTATTAAGCCCCAGCATTTT	CASSTEGGIKPQHF
15	TRBJ2-1	TRBV15	NA	NA	TGTGCCACCAGCGTCCCAGGGGGAGGGGGCAATGAGCAGTTCTTC	CATSVPGGGGNEQFF
15	TRBJ2-2	TRBV7-2	NA	NA	TGTGCCAGCAGCTTATCTCACAGGAACACCGGGGAGCTGTTTTTT	CASSLSHRNTGELFF
16	TRBJ2-1	TRBV25-1	NA	TRBD2	TGTGCCAGCAGCGGATTCATAACTAGCGGGAGCAATGAGCAGTTCTTC	CASSGFITSGSNEQFF
16	TRBJ2-7	TRBV9	NA	TRBD1	TGTGCCAGCAGCGTCCTACCGGGACAGGGGAACTACGAGCAGTACTTC	CASSVLPGQGNYEQYF
12	TRBJ1-2	TRBV29-1	NA	TRBD1	TGCAGCGTCTTAACAGGGGTTGATGGCTACACCTTC	CSVLTGVDGYTF
16	TRBJ2-5	TRBV7-2	few	NA	TGTGCCAGCAGCTTGTCCGGCGGGAATCGCAAAGAGACCCAGTACTTC	CASSLSGGNRKETQYF
15	TRBJ2-3	TRBV5-4	NA	TRBD1	TGTGCCAGCAGCCCGCAGGGGGCGCATGGAGATACGCAGTATTTT	CASSPQGAHGDTQYF
12	TRBJ2-7	TRBV21-1	few	NA	TGTGCCAGCAGCAAACTCGACTACGAGCAGTACTTC	CASSKLDYEQYF
15	TRBJ2-7	TRBV7-2	NA	NA	TGTGCCAGCAGCTCGCCGGGACGGGCGAACTACGAGCAGTACTTC	CASSSPGRANYEQYF
17	TRBJ2-5	TRBV7-8	NA	TRBD2	TGTGCCAGCAGCGGGGGGTCGGGTAGCGGGAGTTTAGAGACCCAGTACTTC	CASSGGSGSGSLETQYF
13	TRBJ1-1	TRBV29-1	NA	NA	TGCAGCGTTGCATCGGGTCCGAACACTGAAGCTTTCTTT	CSVASGPNTEAFF
16	TRBJ2-5	TRBV5-1	few	TRBD1	TGCGCCAGCAGCTTGGGGACAGGGGCCTACCAAGAGACCCAGTACTTC	CASSLGTGAYQETQYF
12	TRBJ2-7	TRBV10-3	few	NA	TGTGCCATCAGTGACCAAGAGAGCGAGCAGTACTTC	CAISDQESEQYF
17	TRBJ2-5	TRBV29-1	few	NA	TGCAGCGTTGAAGATCTCGCGCTGGGCAACTCACAAGAGACCCAGTACTTC	CSVEDLALGNSQETQYF
17	TRBJ2-3	TRBV9	few	TRBD2	TGTGCCAGCAGCGCCGGGACTAGCGGGAGGGCGGGAGATACGCAGTATTTT	CASSAGTSGRAGDTQYF
15	TRBJ2-1	TRBV15	few	TRBD2	TGTGCCACCAGCAGAGGCGCGGGAGGCTACAATGAGCAGTTCTTC	CATSRGAGGYNEQFF
18	TRBJ2-1	TRBV7-8	NA	TRBD2	TGTGCCAGCAGCGGACTAGCGGGGGCATTCGGCTCCTACAATGAGCAGTTCTTC	CASSGLAGAFGSYNEQFF
13	TRBJ2-5	TRBV25-1	NA	NA	TGTGCCAGCAGTGAAGGACAGCAAGAGACCCAGTACTTC	CASSEGQQETQYF
16	TRBJ2-5	TRBV4-1	NA	TRBD2	TGCGCCAGCAGCCAGGGCGGGAGGGGAATTGGAGAGACCCAGTACTTC	CASSQGGRGIGETQYF
12	TRBJ2-7	TRBV7-9	NA	NA	TGTGCCAGCAGCGGGGACGTGTACGAGCAGTACTTC	CASSGDVYEQYF
14	TRBJ2-3	TRBV5-1	few	TRBD1	TGCGCCAGTTCCGGGACAGGGGTATCGGATACGCAGTATTTT	CASSGTGVSDTQYF
11	TRBJ2-7	TRBV30	NA	NA	TGTGCCAGTTCACAGGGATACGAGCAGTACTTC	CASSQGYEQYF
12	TRBJ2-1	TRBV5-1	few	NA	TGCGCCAGCAGTTATCTAGGCAATGAGCAGTTCTTC	CASSYLGNEQFF
12	TRBJ2-3	TRBV18	few	NA	TGTGCCTCTGATCCAGGGGCGGATACGCAGTATTTT	CASDPGADTQYF
14	TRBJ2-1	TRBV4-3	few	NA	TGCGCCAGCAGCCCCCGACTGGAGTACAATGAGCAGTTCTTC	CASSPRLEYNEQFF
14	TRBJ1-1	TRBV30	NA	NA	TGTGCCTGGAGTGTTGGCGGGGGCCGCACTGAAGCTTTCTTT	CAWSVGGGRTEAFF